This is a list of T cell receptor beta chains from one sample in a study of cytomegalovirus exposure and HLA in healthy donors. Clones were sequenced by immunoSEQ multiplex PCR, and TCRdb holds only the in-frame ones, with some missing. The repertoire holds more than 90,000 clones, about 85% seen once, with 4% to 5.5% in the top ten. The sequencing sample was made of PBMCs. The receptors derive from a man between 18 and 35 years old in good health and CMV-seropositive. The CDR3 runs from the conserved cysteine through the conserved F or W. Each record gives: J gene, clone size, V gene, D gene, CDR3 DNA, CDR3 protein. A D gene is named only where the DNA matches it firmly. Clone sizes are given selectively: once, few, many, or a class where the clone is expanded.

>TRBJ1-1|NA|TRBV29-1|NA
TGCAGCGTTGAGGGGCAGTGGAACACTGAAGCTTTCTTT
CSVEGQWNTEAFF
>TRBJ1-5|NA|TRBV2|NA
TGTGCCAGCAAAGGGGCCAATCAGCCCCAGCATTTT
CASKGANQPQHF
>TRBJ2-1|NA|TRBV2|NA
TGTGCCAGCAGTGAGTTTATCTCTCCCTACAATGAGCAGTTCTTC
CASSEFISPYNEQFF
>TRBJ1-2|NA|TRBV27|TRBD1
TGTGCCAGCAGCCTGGACAGGGGTAACTATGGCTACACCTTC
CASSLDRGNYGYTF
>TRBJ2-7|NA|TRBV6-5|NA
TGTGCCAGCAGTCAGTCTCGGGGGGCGAGCGAGCAGTACTTC
CASSQSRGASEQYF
>TRBJ2-1|NA|TRBV7-7|TRBD2
TGTGCCAGCAGCTTACAGCGGGGGGACAATGAGCAGTTCTTC
CASSLQRGDNEQFF
>TRBJ1-2|NA|TRBV9|TRBD1
TGTGCCAGCAGCCCCGAGGGACAGGGTTATGGCTACACCTTC
CASSPEGQGYGYTF
>TRBJ2-7|once|TRBV12-5|NA
TGTGCTAGTGGTTTGGCGGGAGTTGGCTCCTACGAGCAGTACTTC
CASGLAGVGSYEQYF
>TRBJ2-3|NA|TRBV11-2|NA
TGTGCCAGCAGCCCCCGACTGAGGGATACGCAGTATTTT
CASSPRLRDTQYF
>TRBJ2-7|NA|TRBV5-6|NA
TGTGCCAGCATTTCGGGGGTCGGGAGACAGCTCTACGAGCAGTACTTC
CASISGVGRQLYEQYF
>TRBJ2-1|NA|TRBV4-2|NA
TGTGCCAGCAGCCAAGATACTTCCAGGGGGGAATACAATGAGCAGTTCTTC
CASSQDTSRGEYNEQFF
>TRBJ1-6|NA|TRBV14|TRBD1
TGTGCCAGCAGCCAAGGTGGGACAGGGGTGGGTAATTCACCCCTCCACTTT
CASSQGGTGVGNSPLHF
>TRBJ1-3|once|TRBV7-9|NA
TGTGCCAGCAGTCAATTGGGCTCCTCTGGAAACACCATATATTTT
CASSQLGSSGNTIYF
>TRBJ2-5|NA|TRBV5-1|TRBD2
TGCGCCAGCAGCCAGACTAGCGGGGGAGAAGAGACCCAGTACTTC
CASSQTSGGEETQYF
>TRBJ2-7|NA|TRBV5-1|TRBD1
TGCGCCAGCAGCTTGAGGGCCGGGACAGGGCCCTACGAGCAGTACTTC
CASSLRAGTGPYEQYF
>TRBJ1-4|NA|TRBV6-1|NA
TGTGCCAGCAGTGACCTGACAGGAACTAATGAAAAACTGTTTTTT
CASSDLTGTNEKLFF
>TRBJ2-3|NA|TRBV4-3|TRBD2
TGCGCCAGCAGCCAAGATTCTAGCGGGGGGTTTCGAGATACGCAGTATTTT
CASSQDSSGGFRDTQYF
>TRBJ2-5|NA|TRBV6-1|TRBD1
TGTGCCAGCCTTCAGGGACAGGGAGTAGAGACCCAGTACTTC
CASLQGQGVETQYF
>TRBJ2-7|few|TRBV10-3|TRBD1
TGTGCCATCAGTGATGCCGGGACAGTAAGCTCCTACGAGCAGTACTTC
CAISDAGTVSSYEQYF
>TRBJ2-3|NA|TRBV7-2|TRBD1
TGTGCCAGCAGCAGTCGGGACAGCTCAGATACGCAGTATTTT
CASSSRDSSDTQYF
>TRBJ2-7|NA|TRBV7-2|TRBD2
TGTGCCAGCGTCCTAGTAGCGGGGAACTCCTACGAGCAGTACTTC
CASVLVAGNSYEQYF
>TRBJ2-1|NA|TRBV12-5|TRBD2
TGTGCTAGCCGAGCGGGGGTAGACGGTGAGCAGTTCTTC
CASRAGVDGEQFF
>TRBJ2-7|few|TRBV7-8|TRBD1
TGTGCCAGCAGCTTAGACAGACAGGGACCTACGTCGGGTCTGTACTTC
CASSLDRQGPTSGLYF
>TRBJ2-1|NA|TRBV5-1|NA
TGCGCCAGCAGCTTTGGAGGGTCGGACCAGGGGCAGTTCTTC
CASSFGGSDQGQFF
>TRBJ1-2|once|TRBV7-9|NA
TGTGCCAGCAGCTTAGGAGGCGACCTCTATGGCTACACCTTC
CASSLGGDLYGYTF
>TRBJ2-5|NA|TRBV20-1|NA
TGCAGTGCTCCCCGGGGAGAGACCCAGTACTTC
CSAPRGETQYF
>TRBJ2-5|NA|TRBV2|NA
TGTGCCAGCACCCAACAGGGTCACCAAGAGACCCAGTACTTC
CASTQQGHQETQYF
>TRBJ1-4|NA|TRBV11-2|NA
TGTGCCAGCAGCTTTGGGCAATACTCAACTAATGAAAAACTGTTTTTT
CASSFGQYSTNEKLFF
>TRBJ2-2|NA|TRBV7-8|NA
TGTGCCAGCAGCTCGTGGGACTCCTACACCGGGGAGCTGTTTTTT
CASSSWDSYTGELFF
>TRBJ1-5|once|TRBV19|NA
TGTGCCAGCGAAACCGGGACACCAAATCAGCCCCAGCATTTT
CASETGTPNQPQHF
>TRBJ1-6|NA|TRBV5-6|TRBD1
TGTGCCAGCAGCATGGACAGGTTTTCACCCCTCCACTTT
CASSMDRFSPLHF
>TRBJ2-7|NA|TRBV7-8|NA
TGTGCCAGCAGCTTCCGCTTGAGGGCAGACTCCTACGAGCAGTACTTC
CASSFRLRADSYEQYF
>TRBJ1-2|NA|TRBV5-1|NA
TGCGCCAGCAGCTTGGCCGGGGGAATGGATGGCTACACCTTC
CASSLAGGMDGYTF
>TRBJ2-7|NA|TRBV7-2|NA
TGTGCCAGCGCCGGGCAGGGGGGTTCCTACGAGCAGTACTTC
CASAGQGGSYEQYF
>TRBJ1-1|NA|TRBV18|NA
TGTGCCAGCTACCAGGGGAGGGACACTGAAGCTTTCTTT
CASYQGRDTEAFF
>TRBJ2-7|NA|TRBV18|TRBD1
TGTGCCAGCTCACCGGGACAGGGAGACTACGAGCAGTACTTC
CASSPGQGDYEQYF
>TRBJ2-5|NA|TRBV7-2|NA
TGTGCCAGCAGACAGGTCCCAAGAGATACCCAGTACTTC
CASRQVPRDTQYF
>TRBJ1-1|NA|TRBV28|NA
TGTGCCAGCAGTTATAGGGGAGGGAACACTGAAGCTTTCTTT
CASSYRGGNTEAFF
>TRBJ2-1|NA|TRBV2|NA
TGTGCCAGCGGGGGGAATGAGCAGTTCTTC
CASGGNEQFF
>TRBJ1-1|NA|TRBV5-1|TRBD1
TGCGCCAGTCGCCGGGACAGCGGGTGGGACACTGAAGCTTTCTTT
CASRRDSGWDTEAFF
>TRBJ2-4|NA|TRBV4-3|TRBD1
TGCGCCAGCAGCCAAGGAGGACAGGGGGCCTGGGGCAAAAACATTCAGTACTTC
CASSQGGQGAWGKNIQYF
>TRBJ1-1|NA|TRBV5-6|NA
TGTGCCAGCAGCTTGTTGGACAATTGGACTGAAGCTTTCTTT
CASSLLDNWTEAFF
>TRBJ1-1|NA|TRBV7-6|TRBD1
TGTGCCAGCAGCAGGACAGGGGGCAACACTGAAGCTTTCTTT
CASSRTGGNTEAFF
>TRBJ2-7|NA|TRBV7-7|NA
TGTGCTAGCAGCTTGTTTCCAGGGGACGAGCAGTACTTC
CASSLFPGDEQYF
>TRBJ2-3|NA|TRBV5-4|TRBD2
TGTGCCAGCAGCTCCACCCGGGGGGGAGGGACAGATACGCAGTATTTT
CASSSTRGGGTDTQYF
>TRBJ2-5|once|TRBV19|TRBD1
TGTGCCAGTAGCAGGGGGCACGAAGAGACCCAGTACTTC
CASSRGHEETQYF
>TRBJ1-3|NA|TRBV2|NA
TGTGCCAGCAGTGGGGAGGGGTCTGGAAACACCATATATTTT
CASSGEGSGNTIYF
>TRBJ1-6|NA|TRBV7-8|TRBD1
TGTGCCAGCAGCTTAAGGGACAGGCCGCGAGTGGATTCACCCCTCCACTTT
CASSLRDRPRVDSPLHF
>TRBJ1-1|NA|TRBV7-2|NA
TGTGCCAGCAGCCCCGACCCAGGGCGGACTGAAGCTTTCTTT
CASSPDPGRTEAFF
>TRBJ2-3|NA|TRBV13|TRBD2
TGTGCCAGCAGCCCCAACGGGGGGAGCACAGATACGCAGTATTTT
CASSPNGGSTDTQYF
>TRBJ2-1|few|TRBV6-4|NA
TGTGCCAGCAGTCCCAAGTCGGGGTCTGTCAATGAGCAGTTCTTC
CASSPKSGSVNEQFF
>TRBJ1-6|few|TRBV5-1|NA
TGCGCCAGCAGCTTGGAAGTTCGACAGGTGGGTTTACCCCTCCACTTT
CASSLEVRQVGLPLHF
>TRBJ1-5|NA|TRBV28|NA
TGTGTCACAGGGTCCCGGGCGCCCCAGCATTTT
CVTGSRAPQHF
>TRBJ1-6|NA|TRBV5-1|TRBD1
TGCGCCAGCAGCTCCGTGACAGGGACTAGCTCCTATAATTCACCCCTCCACTTT
CASSSVTGTSSYNSPLHF
>TRBJ2-5|once|TRBV10-1|TRBD1
TGCGCCAGCAGTACGGGACAGATACAAGAGACCCAGTACTTC
CASSTGQIQETQYF